One sample yielded the 17 T cell receptor beta chains listed below, sequenced in a study of OX40 agonist ivuxolimab in advanced cancers. Generated by immunoSEQ multiplex PCR, the TCRdb table keeps only in-frame clones and is missing some. The sample has approximately 82,000 clones; 80% to 90% are singletons. The specimen was CD4+ or CD8+ T cells sorted from blood, collected in a trial of the OX40 agonist ivuxolimab. Receptor source: an adult with an advanced solid tumor such as melanoma, head and neck, liver or kidney cancer.

This clone appeared a few times. The chain recombines TRBV2 with TRBJ1-5; a possible D gene is TRBD1 (5 bases). V was pared by 5 bases and J by 2 bases, with 10 bases between. This CDR3 is built from 14 residues. Germline CDR1 is SNHLY and CDR2 is FYNNEI. CDR3 bases: TGTGCCAGCAGTACCGGGGGGGGCAATCAGCCCCAGCATTTT. This translates into CASSTGGGNQPQHF.

The chain links TRBV5-1 to TRBJ2-2; 7 positions match TRBD2. Germline CDR1 and CDR2: SGHRS and YFSETQ. The CDR3 length is 16 residues. Germline trimming cut 4 bases from V and 4 bases from J; bases unmatched to any gene: 10. Here the CDR3 DNA reads TGCGCCAGCAGCCCGTCCGGCGGGAGAGGCACCGGGGAGCTGTTTTTT. Translated, it gives CASSPSGGRGTGELFF.

The chain recombines TRBV28 with TRBJ1-1; D unclear. Looked up from germline, CDR1 is MDHEN and CDR2 is SYDVKM. Between the trimmed V and J ends, which lost 5 bases and 5 bases, there was a span of 15 bases. The length of the CDR3 is 14 residues. As DNA, the CDR3 is TGTGCCAGCAGTCCCCGGACGATCTCAACTGAAGCTTTCTTT. Amino acids: CASSPRTISTEAFF.

The sample holds one count of this clone. V is TRBV12-2 and J is TRBJ1-2. TRBV12-2 is marked as a pseudogene. The CDR3 sequence is 15 residues long. The CDR3 reads CAGPSGGGPNYGYTF. CDR3 in DNA: TGTGCAGGTCCTTCGGGCGGAGGACCGAACTATGGCTACACCTTC.

This chain connects TRBV11-3 to TRBJ1-1; weak D call: TRBD1 (5 bases). The CDR3 is made up of 16 amino acids. The germline V gene has CDR1 SGHNT and CDR2 YENEEA. The germline V and J ends were trimmed by 3 bases and 1 base, with 15 bases remaining between them. The CDR3 DNA sequence: TGTGCCAGCAGCTTTACAGGCGTAAGCACGAACACTGAAGCTTTCTTT. This translates into CASSFTGVSTNTEAFF. Supplemented by reference TRBV11-3 and TRBJ1-1, the full variable domain reads EAGVVQSPRYKIIEKKQPVAFWCNPISGHNTLYWYLQNLGQGPELLIRYENEEAVDDSQLPKDRFSAERLKGVDSTLKIQPAELGDSAVYLCASSFTGVSTNTEAFFGQGTRLTVV.

J is TRBJ1-2 and V is TRBV18; D may be TRBD1 (6 bases). V lost 2 bases and J lost 4, with 14 bases in between. This CDR3 is 15 amino acids long. In germline, CDR1 is KGHSH, CDR2 LQKENI. DNA for the CDR3: TGTGCCAGCTCACCATCCGGGGGCTTCGGCTATGGCTACACCTTC. It is translated as CASSPSGGFGYGYTF.

This rearrangement joins TRBV19 to TRBJ2-7, with 16 bases matching TRBD2. Germline V gene lookup returns CDR1 LNHDA and CDR2 SQIVND (reference sequence). This CDR3 region has 17 residues. V lost 4 bases and J lost 6; bases outside the gene matches: 9. CDR3 amino acids: CASSTGLAGGLGPEQYF. The CDR3, as DNA: TGTGCCAGTAGTACGGGACTAGCGGGAGGGCTCGGGCCCGAGCAGTACTTC.

The V call is TRBV6-1, the J call TRBJ2-1; D is possibly TRBD2 (6 bases). This CDR3 contains 17 residues. Trimming removed 4 bases from V and 0 bases from J, with 16 bases in between. In germline, CDR1 is MNHNS, CDR2 SASEGT. CDR3 in DNA: TGTGCCAGCAGTGCGCCAGAGCGGGCCAGCTCCTACAATGAGCAGTTCTTC. Residues: CASSAPERASSYNEQFF.

The gene calls are TRBV6-5 and TRBJ2-2; no definite D call. This CDR3 is 13 amino acids long. Germline CDR1 reads MNHEY; CDR2 reads SVGAGI. Trimming removed 2 bases at V and 4 bases at J, with 5 bases between. CDR3 DNA: TGTGCCAGCAGTTACCCTTCCACCGGGGAGCTGTTTTTT. Its translation is CASSYPSTGELFF.

This chain joins TRBV11-3 and TRBJ1-1, with 10 bases matching TRBD1. V was pared by 6 bases and J by 3 bases, with 4 bases of the junction left unmatched. The CDR3 loop spans 14 amino acids. Germline V gene data show CDR1 as SGHNT and CDR2 as YENEEA. This CDR3 is CASSTGTGDTEAFF. CDR3 nucleotides: TGTGCCAGCAGTACGGGGACAGGGGACACTGAAGCTTTCTTT.

The chain joins TRBV15 to TRBJ2-5; 9 positions agree with TRBD2. V dropped 0 bases and J dropped 5; count of bases not matched to a gene: 13. Per germline, CDR1 LNHNV and CDR2 YYDKDF (reference sequence). The CDR3 sequence is 18 residues long. Here the CDR3 DNA reads TGTGCCACCAGCAGAGAACCCCCTAGCGGGATAGGCGAGGAGACCCAGTACTTC. This encodes CATSREPPSGIGEETQYF.

The chain recombines TRBV19 with TRBJ2-3; 8 bases fit TRBD2. The length of the CDR3 is 16 residues. V lost 4 bases and J lost 0; bases outside the gene matches: 6. Germline V CDR1 and CDR2: LNHDA, SQIVND (reference sequence). The CDR3 DNA is TGTGCCAGTAGTAAGCGGGGGACTACTAGCACAGATACGCAGTATTTT. Translation gives CASSKRGTTSTDTQYF.

This clone has only one observation. The chain carries TRBV7-2 and TRBJ2-5; 10 positions match TRBD2. This CDR3 region has 15 residues. The germline gives CDR1 SGHTA, CDR2 FQGNSA. V shed 2 bases, J shed 3 bases, and the junction held 3 bases outside the gene matches. The CDR3 DNA reads as TGTGCCAGCAGCTTACAAGCGGGAGGGAAAGAGACCCAGTACTTC. This translates into CASSLQAGGKETQYF.

The CDR3 DNA follows: TGTGCCAGCAGCGCCAACGACAGGGGTACCACTGAAGCTTTCTTT. It specifies CASSANDRGTTEAFF. V is TRBV6-1 and J is TRBJ1-1, with 8 bases fitting TRBD1. From germline, CDR1 is MNHNS and CDR2 SASEGT. CDR3 length: 15 residues. Unmatched junction bases numbered 10, after V lost 6 bases and J lost 4 bases.

In nucleotides, the CDR3 is TGTGCCAGCAGTTCCCGGGACTCTAGCTACAATGAGCAGTTCTTC. Residues: CASSSRDSSYNEQFF. The V gene is TRBV6-5, the J gene TRBJ2-1; tentative D call: TRBD2 (6 bases). CDR3 length: 15 residues. The germline V gene has CDR1 MNHEY and CDR2 SVGAGI. Trimming took 4 bases from V and 3 from J, leaving 13 bases between them.

The rearrangement links TRBV6-6 to TRBJ2-2, with 8 nucleotides matching TRBD1. Germline V lookup: CDR1 MNHNY, CDR2 SVGAGI (reference sequence). This CDR3 has 16 residues. V was pared by 6 bases and J by 3 bases, with 9 bases of the junction left unmatched. CDR3 amino acids: CASRPPGQGDTGELFF. CDR3 DNA: TGTGCCAGCAGACCCCCTGGACAGGGTGACACCGGGGAGCTGTTTTTT.

The rearrangement uses TRBV20-1 and TRBJ1-1; no clear D. The V end was cut by 7 bases, the J end by 1 base, with 7 bases between. This CDR3 has 11 amino acids. The germline gives CDR1 DFQATT, CDR2 SNEGSKA (reference sequence). The CDR3 DNA reads as TGCAGTGACCTAGGGAACACTGAAGCTTTCTTT. Translated, it gives CSDLGNTEAFF.